This T cell receptor (beta chain) was retrieved from a study of T-cell memory formation after mild COVID-19. The CDR3 length is 14 residues. Sample barcodes and UMIs were carried by the TCR alpha and TCR beta cDNA libraries that 5'RACE generated with constant-segment primers. TCRdb re-derived calls from the 5' RACE reads in MiXCR, one entry per CDR3 protein. The repertoire holds around 200,000 distinct CDR3 sequences, with over 9.5% as singletons. Whole-study results and caveats: There were some responding clones in pre-infection memory, which suggested that cross-reactive memory had joined. Most CD4+ clones that shrank were in CM and EM, while CD8+ ones turned up in EMRA. Whereas later expanders leaned CD4+, clones contracting day 15 to 85 showed a balanced CD4/CD8 makeup.

A note on this clonotype: Antigen: not known.

This receptor was taken from a man aged 18 to 30 who had mild COVID-19 (a few samples of this study predate the infection). Cell type and time point are not known. The sample consisted of PBMCs or a T cell subset sorted from them (not recorded which). The genes are TRBV12-1 and TRBJ2-1; TRBD1, as called in the table, went unchecked against the DNA. TRBV12-1 is an annotated pseudogene. CDR3 DNA: TGTGCCAGCAGCTTTGTTCCCGCAGGGACAGAGCAGTTCTTC. It specifies CASSFVPAGTEQFF.